This T cell receptor beta chain is from a study of technical replicates of blood from several donors. Per the germline V gene, CDR1 is MGHRA and CDR2 is YSYEKL. The ends lost 0 bases at V and 4 bases at J; junction bases unmatched: 2. CDR3 length: 15 residues. This table comes from immunoSEQ multiplex PCR, and its TCRdb copy is limited to in-frame clones, with some not included. The sample shows nearly 80,000 clones, just under 95% of them seen only once. The sample taken for sequencing was T cells isolated from PBMCs. The TCR originated in a human donor in good health. This chain joins TRBV4-1 and TRBJ1-4; 7 nucleotides match TRBD1. In DNA form, the CDR3 reads TGCGCCAGCAGCCAAGAGGGGACAGATAATGAAAAACTGTTTTTT. This gives the protein CASSQEGTDNEKLFF.